Listed below are T cell receptor beta chains from one sample, sequenced in a study of T-cell reconstitution after alpha-beta-depleted transplantation in children. Using its own MiXCR run on the PCR reads, TCRdb lists one record per CDR3 protein. The table includes 700,000 to 950,000 distinct CDR3 sequences, roughly 15% detected once. Sequencing was performed on PBMCs, mostly from graft donor cells, taken 360 days after TCRalphabeta/CD19-depleted stem cell transplant. The receptor set was obtained from a male patient under 18 who had a stem cell transplant for acute lymphoblastic leukemia, so the T cells may come from the graft donor. The CDR3 runs from the conserved cysteine through the conserved F or W. Each record gives: D gene, J gene, clone size, V gene, CDR3 protein, CDR3 DNA. The D gene is left open where the match is weak. Clone sizes are given selectively: once, few, many, or a class where the clone is expanded.

NA | TRBJ2-7 | many | TRBV12-3/TRBV12-4 | CASSFQGTREQYF | TGTGCCAGCAGCTTCCAGGGGACCAGGGAGCAGTACTTC
NA | TRBJ2-2 | NA | TRBV12-3/TRBV12-4 | CASSFEWQGGTGELFF | TGTGCCAGCAGTTTTGAGTGGCAAGGGGGCACCGGGGAGCTGTTTTTT
NA | TRBJ1-2 | NA | TRBV6-5 | CASSYSGGGDYTF | TGTGCCAGCAGTTACTCAGGAGGGGGTGACTACACCTTC
NA | TRBJ2-3 | NA | TRBV15 | CATSRDALAVLTDTQYF | TGTGCCACCAGCAGAGATGCCCTAGCTGTCCTCACAGATACGCAGTATTTT
TRBD2 | TRBJ2-7 | NA | TRBV3-1 | CASSHGLAKYEQYF | TGTGCCAGCAGCCACGGACTAGCTAAGTACGAGCAGTACTTC
TRBD2 | TRBJ2-2 | many | TRBV5-1 | CASSLPAGGTGELFF | TGCGCCAGCAGCTTACCAGCGGGGGGCACCGGGGAGCTGTTTTTT
NA | TRBJ2-7 | few | TRBV20-1 | CSARRFGTLFSYEQYF | TGCAGTGCTAGACGATTCGGGACACTTTTCTCCTACGAGCAGTACTTC
TRBD1 | TRBJ2-1 | few | TRBV13 | CASSLRPGQGFRRDYRSSYNEQFF | TGTGCCAGCAGCCTTAGACCGGGACAGGGGTTTCGCCGGGACTACCGAAGCTCCTACAATGAGCAGTTCTTC
NA | TRBJ2-3 | many | TRBV5-1 | CASSLRSDTQYF | TGTGCCAGCAGTTTACGCTCGGATACGCAGTATTTT
TRBD2 | TRBJ2-6 | NA | TRBV5-1 | CASSHGLAGSGANVLTF | TGCGCCAGCAGCCACGGACTAGCGGGATCCGGGGCCAACGTCCTGACTTTC
NA | TRBJ2-7 | NA | TRBV2 | CASSVSRLYEQYF | TGTGCCAGCAGCGTTAGTAGACTCTACGAGCAGTACTTC
TRBD1 | TRBJ2-4 | few | TRBV29-1 | CSVRYRGKNIQYF | TGCAGCGTTCGGTACAGGGGCAAAAACATTCAGTACTTC
NA | TRBJ2-7 | NA | TRBV27 | CASSDRPPAQYF | TGTGCCAGCAGTGACAGGCCCCCAGCGCAGTACTTC
TRBD2 | TRBJ2-3 | few | TRBV5-1 | CASSLAIVAGVSDTQYF | TGCGCCAGCAGCTTGGCCATCGTAGCGGGAGTTTCGGATACGCAGTATTTT
TRBD1 | TRBJ2-7 | once | TRBV19 | CASSSPGTGVPYEQYF | TGTGCCAGTAGTTCACCCGGGACAGGTGTACCCTACGAGCAGTACTTC
TRBD2 | TRBJ2-1 | few | TRBV7-6 | CASSLDLAGASSYNEQFF | TGTGCCAGCAGCTTAGACCTAGCGGGAGCCTCCTCCTACAATGAGCAGTTCTTC
TRBD2 | TRBJ2-1 | NA | TRBV12-5 | CASGLVGSGTTGQFF | TGTGCTAGTGGTTTGGTGGGTAGCGGGACTACCGGGCAGTTCTTC
NA | TRBJ2-1 | NA | TRBV5-1 | CASRSEQFF | TGCGCCAGCAGAAGTGAGCAGTTCTTC
TRBD2 | TRBJ2-3 | few | TRBV9 | CASSAGLAGGGPADTQYF | TGTGCCAGCAGCGCCGGACTAGCGGGAGGGGGCCCCGCAGATACGCAGTATTTT
TRBD1 | TRBJ2-2 | few | TRBV4-1 | CASSQDVGTGWYTGELFF | TGCGCCAGCAGCCAAGATGTAGGGACAGGGTGGTACACCGGGGAGCTGTTTTTT
NA | TRBJ2-5 | NA | TRBV9 | CASSVDGTAETQYF | TGTGCCAGCAGCGTGGATGGGACTGCGGAGACCCAGTACTTC
TRBD1 | TRBJ2-1 | NA | TRBV5-1 | CASSLTRDRVLTPSYNEQFF | TGCGCCAGCAGCCTCACGAGGGACAGGGTTCTTACTCCCTCCTACAATGAGCAGTTCTTC
TRBD1 | TRBJ1-5 | few | TRBV4-1 | CASRLRPGGRNQPQHF | TGCGCCAGCAGGCTTCGCCCAGGGGGCCGTAATCAGCCCCAGCATTTT
TRBD1 | TRBJ2-7 | few | TRBV2 | CASSEVGQGYEQYF | TGTGCCAGCAGTGAAGTGGGACAGGGTTACGAGCAGTACTTC
NA | TRBJ2-5 | few | TRBV5-1 | CASSSTKDVRETQYF | TGCGCCAGCAGCTCAACAAAGGACGTTCGGGAGACCCAGTACTTC
NA | TRBJ1-2 | few | TRBV29-1 | CSVLTVYGYTF | TGCAGCGTTCTGACAGTCTATGGCTACACCTTC
NA | TRBJ1-3 | once | TRBV10-3 | CAIMPGLGFSGNTIYF | TGTGCCATCATGCCGGGACTGGGGTTCTCTGGAAACACCATATATTTT
TRBD2 | TRBJ2-7 | NA | TRBV12-3/TRBV12-4 | CASSLSGKPSEQYF | TGTGCCAGCAGTCTTAGCGGGAAGCCATCCGAGCAGTACTTC
TRBD1 | TRBJ1-1 | few | TRBV7-8 | CASSVSPGQRNTEAFF | TGTGCCAGCAGCGTATCACCGGGACAGAGGAACACTGAAGCTTTCTTT
NA | TRBJ2-3 | few | TRBV12-3/TRBV12-4 | CASVGKLTVYTDTQYF | TGTGCCAGCGTCGGAAAACTGACAGTCTACACAGATACGCAGTATTTT
TRBD2 | TRBJ2-5 | many | TRBV12-3/TRBV12-4 | CASSLGGTLQETQYF | TGTGCCAGCAGTCTGGGGGGGACCCTCCAAGAGACCCAGTACTTC
TRBD1 | TRBJ2-1 | few | TRBV4-1 | CASSQDKGIWDRVASSYNEQFF | TGCGCCAGCAGCCAAGATAAGGGTATTTGGGACAGGGTGGCCTCCTCCTACAATGAGCAGTTCTTC
TRBD2 | TRBJ2-1 | NA | TRBV4-1 | CASSQDRTSGSYNEQFF | TGCGCCAGCAGCCAAGATCGGACTAGCGGGAGTTACAATGAGCAGTTCTTC
NA | TRBJ1-6 | NA | TRBV2 | CATQSQGGSPLHF | TGTGCCACCCAGAGTCAGGGTGGGTCACCCCTCCACTTT
NA | TRBJ2-1 | few | TRBV12-3/TRBV12-4 | CASSFPGLPGGFAEQFF | TGTGCCAGCAGCTTTCCGGGACTCCCAGGAGGGTTCGCTGAGCAGTTCTTC
NA | TRBJ2-2 | NA | TRBV6-5 | CASSYSAGPAGSGELFF | TGTGCCAGCAGTTACTCGGCGGGCCCTGCCGGGTCGGGGGAGCTGTTTTTT
TRBD2 | TRBJ2-3 | NA | TRBV29-1 | CSVEEAPLSGLAGDMCTDTQYF | TGCAGCGTTGAAGAGGCTCCCCTATCAGGACTAGCGGGAGATATGTGCACAGATACGCAGTATTTT
NA | TRBJ2-7 | NA | TRBV12-3/TRBV12-4 | CASSLKGGGPYEQYF | TGTGCCAGCAGTTTAAAGGGGGGGGGTCCCTACGAGCAGTACTTC
NA | TRBJ2-6 | few | TRBV5-1 | CASSLRGSVSFSGANVLTF | TGCGCCAGCAGCCTCAGGGGTTCAGTTTCCTTCTCTGGGGCCAACGTCCTGACTTTC
NA | TRBJ1-2 | NA | TRBV12-3/TRBV12-4 | CASSLRPGWNSGYTF | TGTGCCAGCAGTTTACGTCCAGGGTGGAATTCGGGCTACACCTTC
TRBD1 | TRBJ2-7 | few | TRBV12-3/TRBV12-4 | CASSLAVKGAPSYEQYF | TGTGCCAGCAGTTTAGCGGTGAAGGGGGCCCCCTCCTACGAGCAGTACTTC
NA | TRBJ1-1 | few | TRBV19 | CASSIWGAMNTEAFF | TGTGCCAGTAGTATCTGGGGCGCCATGAACACTGAAGCTTTCTTT
NA | TRBJ2-3 | few | TRBV5-5 | CASSSRKDTQYF | TGTGCCAGCAGCTCTAGGAAGGATACGCAGTATTTT
TRBD1 | TRBJ2-7 | NA | TRBV7-2 | CASSTILDRGYEQYF | TGTGCCAGCAGCACCATACTGGACAGGGGCTACGAGCAGTACTTC
NA | TRBJ1-2 | few | TRBV9 | CASSVELFGYGYTF | TGTGCCAGCAGCGTAGAATTGTTCGGCTATGGCTACACCTTC
TRBD1 | TRBJ1-2 | NA | TRBV29-1 | CSGDRGLSDGYTF | TGCAGCGGCGACAGGGGGCTTTCGGATGGCTACACCTTC
NA | TRBJ2-1 | NA | TRBV7-3 | CASSPPPFNEQFF | TGTGCCAGCAGCCCACCCCCCTTCAATGAGCAGTTCTTC
TRBD1 | TRBJ2-3 | NA | TRBV10-2 | CASASGTGQYF | TGCGCCAGCGCCTCCGGGACAGGGCAGTATTTT
NA | TRBJ2-1 | NA | TRBV4-2 | CASSYLGGASNEQFF | TGTGCCAGCAGCTACCTGGGCGGCGCGAGCAATGAGCAGTTCTTC
NA | TRBJ2-2 | NA | TRBV5-5 | CASSFVPGTSTGELFF | TGTGCCAGCAGCTTCGTCCCCGGGACATCTACCGGGGAGCTGTTTTTT
TRBD1 | TRBJ1-3 | NA | TRBV20-1 | CSASLQGHGNTIYF | TGCAGTGCTAGTTTACAGGGGCATGGAAACACCATATATTTT